These T cell receptor beta chains were read from a single sample in a study of response to subunit inactivated influenza vaccine. TCRdb re-derived calls from the RT-PCR reads in MiXCR, one entry per CDR3 protein. The sample yields 550,000 to 650,000 distinct CDR3 sequences, approximately 12% seen once. The material sequenced was PBMCs from blood, taken on the day of vaccination. These receptors all come from a man aged 50-60 years who received an inactivated influenza vaccine. Each CDR3 is given with its conserved first and last residue. The order of the fields is J gene, clone size, V gene, CDR3 protein. Only part of the rows carry a size: once, few, many, or a class if the clone is expanded.

j_gene: TRBJ1-1; abundance: many; v_gene: TRBV6-2/TRBV6-3; CDR3aa: CASRATTVNTEAFF
j_gene: TRBJ2-2; abundance: few; v_gene: TRBV29-1; CDR3aa: CSVEVGLNTGELFF
j_gene: TRBJ2-5; abundance: many; v_gene: TRBV12-3/TRBV12-4; CDR3aa: CASTGGLAGFRQETQYF
j_gene: TRBJ2-7; abundance: few; v_gene: TRBV5-5; CDR3aa: CASSFHDGTTRQYF
j_gene: TRBJ1-2; abundance: few; v_gene: TRBV4-1; CDR3aa: CASSRSGTVYGYTF
j_gene: TRBJ2-7; abundance: many; v_gene: TRBV12-3/TRBV12-4; CDR3aa: CASSPAPGYEQYF
j_gene: TRBJ2-3; abundance: few; v_gene: TRBV6-2/TRBV6-3; CDR3aa: CASSYAADTQYF
j_gene: TRBJ2-4; abundance: few; v_gene: TRBV7-2; CDR3aa: CASNRRGGNIQYF
j_gene: TRBJ2-1; abundance: -; v_gene: TRBV2; CDR3aa: CASSLFGLAGASSYNEQFF
j_gene: TRBJ2-7; abundance: -; v_gene: TRBV4-2; CDR3aa: CASSQDDSYEQYF
j_gene: TRBJ1-4; abundance: few; v_gene: TRBV11-1; CDR3aa: CASRSGGPRQGEANEKLFF
j_gene: TRBJ1-6; abundance: few; v_gene: TRBV25-1; CDR3aa: CASSGGYNSPLHF